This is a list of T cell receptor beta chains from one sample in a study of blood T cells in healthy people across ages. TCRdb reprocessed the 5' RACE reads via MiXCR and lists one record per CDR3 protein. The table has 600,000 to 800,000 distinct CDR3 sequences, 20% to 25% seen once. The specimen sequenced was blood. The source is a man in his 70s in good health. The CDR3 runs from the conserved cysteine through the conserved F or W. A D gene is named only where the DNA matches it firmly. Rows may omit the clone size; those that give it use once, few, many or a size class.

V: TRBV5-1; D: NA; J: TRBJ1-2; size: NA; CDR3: CASSLGPDDGYTF; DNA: TGCGCCAGCAGCTTGGGGCCGGATGATGGCTACACCTTC
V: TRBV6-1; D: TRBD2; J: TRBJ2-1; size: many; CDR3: CASSLSGRTGNEQFF; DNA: TGTGCCAGCAGCCTTAGCGGGAGGACGGGCAATGAGCAGTTCTTC
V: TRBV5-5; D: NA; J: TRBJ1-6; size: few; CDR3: CASSLDPGKHSPLHF; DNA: TGTGCCAGCAGCTTAGATCCAGGGAAACATTCACCCCTCCACTTT
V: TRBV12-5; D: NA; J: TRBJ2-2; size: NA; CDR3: CASGVDSRTAGELFF; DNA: TGTGCTAGTGGTGTAGACAGCCGAACGGCCGGGGAGCTGTTTTTT
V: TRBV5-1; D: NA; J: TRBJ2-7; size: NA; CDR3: CASSLEGQQYF; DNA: TGCGCCAGCAGCTTGGAGGGGCAGCAGTACTTC
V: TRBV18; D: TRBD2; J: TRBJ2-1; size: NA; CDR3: CASSRREDNEQFF; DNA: TGTGCCAGCTCCAGGCGGGAGGACAATGAGCAGTTCTTC
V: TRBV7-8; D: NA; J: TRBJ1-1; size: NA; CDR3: CASSLPTAGGPEAFF; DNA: TGTGCCAGCAGCCTTCCGACTGCGGGGGGCCCTGAAGCTTTCTTT
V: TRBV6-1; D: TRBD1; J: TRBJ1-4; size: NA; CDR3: CASRAGQTTNEKLFF; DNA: TGTGCCAGCAGAGCGGGACAGACTACTAATGAAAAACTGTTTTTT
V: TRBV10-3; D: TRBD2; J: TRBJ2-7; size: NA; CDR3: CAISVLAGDEQYF; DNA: TGTGCCATCAGTGTCCTAGCGGGAGACGAGCAGTACTTC
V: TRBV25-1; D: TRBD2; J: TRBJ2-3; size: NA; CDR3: CASSVAGVGDTQYF; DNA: TGTGCCAGCAGTGTTGCGGGAGTGGGAGATACGCAGTATTTT
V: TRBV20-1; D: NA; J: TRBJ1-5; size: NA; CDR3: CSARQGTGQPQHF; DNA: TGCAGTGCTAGACAGGGGACTGGGCAGCCCCAGCATTTT
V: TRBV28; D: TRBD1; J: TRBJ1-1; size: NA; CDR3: CASKPGQMNTEAFF; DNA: TGTGCCAGCAAACCGGGACAGATGAACACTGAAGCTTTCTTT
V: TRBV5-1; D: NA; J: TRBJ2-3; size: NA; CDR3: CASSPGQWGTDTQYF; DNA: TGCGCCAGCAGCCCAGGACAGTGGGGAACAGATACGCAGTATTTT
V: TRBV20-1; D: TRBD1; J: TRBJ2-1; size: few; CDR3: CSAKTGGRDNEQFF; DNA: TGCAGTGCTAAGACAGGGGGAAGGGACAATGAGCAGTTCTTC
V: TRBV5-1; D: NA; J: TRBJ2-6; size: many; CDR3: CASNPDSGANVLTF; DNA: TGCGCCAGCAACCCGGACTCTGGGGCCAACGTCCTGACTTTC
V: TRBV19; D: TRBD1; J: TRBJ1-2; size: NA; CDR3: CASSTRDRVRGYTF; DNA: TGTGCCAGTAGTACCCGGGACAGGGTGAGAGGCTACACCTTC
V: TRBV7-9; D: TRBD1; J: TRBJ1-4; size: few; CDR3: CASSPSGQGANEKLFF; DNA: TGTGCCAGCAGCCCATCCGGACAGGGGGCTAATGAAAAACTGTTTTTT
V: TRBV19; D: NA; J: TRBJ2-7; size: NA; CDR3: CASSISPRWDEQYF; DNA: TGTGCCAGTAGTATTTCCCCCCGGTGGGACGAGCAGTACTTC
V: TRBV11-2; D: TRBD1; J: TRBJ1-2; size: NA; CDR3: CASSFRGRSEDGYTF; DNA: TGTGCCAGCAGCTTCAGGGGGCGCAGTGAAGATGGCTACACCTTC
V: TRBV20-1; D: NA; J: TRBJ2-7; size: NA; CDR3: CSAGGGSSSYEQYF; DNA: TGCAGTGCTGGGGGGGGCAGTTCGTCCTACGAGCAGTACTTC
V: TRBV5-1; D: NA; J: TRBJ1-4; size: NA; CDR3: CASSLAGTENEKLFF; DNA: TGCGCCAGCAGCTTGGCCGGGACGGAAAATGAAAAACTGTTTTTT
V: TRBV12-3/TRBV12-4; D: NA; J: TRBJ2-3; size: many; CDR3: CASSFRDTQYF; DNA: TGTGCCAGCAGTTTTCGAGATACGCAGTATTTT
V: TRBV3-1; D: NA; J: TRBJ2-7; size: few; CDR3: CASSQDPPGLTYEQYF; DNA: TGTGCCAGCAGCCAAGACCCTCCCGGACTGACCTACGAGCAGTACTTC
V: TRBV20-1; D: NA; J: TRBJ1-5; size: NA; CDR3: CSASPQTSNQPQHF; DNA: TGCAGTGCTAGCCCGCAGACTAGCAATCAGCCCCAGCATTTT
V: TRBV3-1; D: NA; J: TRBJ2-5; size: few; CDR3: CASSLTAGLQETQYF; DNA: TGTGCCAGCAGCCTAACGGCGGGCCTACAAGAGACCCAGTACTTC
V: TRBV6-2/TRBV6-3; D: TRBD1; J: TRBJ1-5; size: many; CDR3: CASNRQGNQPQHF; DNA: TGTGCCAGCAATCGACAGGGAAATCAGCCCCAGCATTTT
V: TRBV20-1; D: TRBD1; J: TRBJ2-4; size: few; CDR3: CSAKGQLAKNIQYF; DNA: TGCAGTGCAAAGGGACAGCTAGCCAAAAACATTCAGTACTTC
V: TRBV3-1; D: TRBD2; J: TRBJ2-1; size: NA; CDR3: CASSQGLAGDRLVNEQFF; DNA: TGTGCCAGCAGCCAAGGACTAGCGGGAGATCGGCTTGTCAATGAGCAGTTCTTC
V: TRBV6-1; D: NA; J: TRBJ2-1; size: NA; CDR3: CASRGNQKGGERFF; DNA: TGTGCCAGCAGGGGGAACCAGAAAGGTGGCGAGCGGTTCTTC
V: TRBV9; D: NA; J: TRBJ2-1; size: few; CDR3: CAGKRDNSNEQFF; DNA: TGTGCGGGGAAGCGGGACAATAGCAATGAGCAGTTCTTC
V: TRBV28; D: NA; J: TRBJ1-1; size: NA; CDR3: CASKGGVTEAFF; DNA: TGTGCCAGCAAGGGGGGGGTTACTGAAGCTTTCTTT
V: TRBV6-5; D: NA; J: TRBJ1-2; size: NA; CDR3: CASSYRSPLLGGYGYTF; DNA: TGTGCCAGCAGTTACCGCAGCCCTTTATTGGGCGGGTATGGCTACACCTTC
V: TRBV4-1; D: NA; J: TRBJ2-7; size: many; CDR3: CASSQYIFRDKSSYEQYF; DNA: TGCGCCAGCAGCCAATATATCTTCCGGGACAAATCCTCCTACGAGCAGTACTTC